This TCR beta chain was captured in a study of blood T cells in healthy people across ages. V gave up 0 bases and J gave up 5 bases, with 16 bases separating them. This CDR3 has 17 residues. The V gene's germline CDR1 is LGHNA and CDR2 YNFKEQ. This clonotype was observed once. Then a second PCR, running roughly 7 to 11 cycles, was carried out with a sample-barcoded 5' primer and a J-beta primer mix. A single record per CDR3 protein comes from TCRdb applying MiXCR to the 5' RACE reads. Counted here are 1.5 million to 2 million distinct CDR3 sequences, 28% occurring once; the ten biggest clones make up less than 9.5%.

V and J are TRBV4-2 and TRBJ1-4, with TRBD1 as a possible D gene (5 bases). This sequence originates from a woman aged 25 to 39 in good health. Sequencing was carried out using blood. Written as DNA, the CDR3 is TGTGCCAGCAGCCAAGATGCGCTTGGGACGGGCAATGAAAAACTGTTTTTT. Its protein product is CASSQDALGTGNEKLFF.